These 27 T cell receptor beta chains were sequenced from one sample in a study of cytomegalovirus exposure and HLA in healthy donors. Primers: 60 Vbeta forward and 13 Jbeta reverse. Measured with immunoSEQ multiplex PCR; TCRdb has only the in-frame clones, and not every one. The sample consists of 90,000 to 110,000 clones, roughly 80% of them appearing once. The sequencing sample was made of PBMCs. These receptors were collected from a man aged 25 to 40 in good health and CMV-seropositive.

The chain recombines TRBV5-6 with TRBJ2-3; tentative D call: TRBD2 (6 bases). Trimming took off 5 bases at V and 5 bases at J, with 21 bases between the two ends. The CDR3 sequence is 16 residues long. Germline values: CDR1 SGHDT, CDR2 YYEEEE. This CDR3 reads CASSSNPGDPGDTQYF. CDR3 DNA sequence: TGTGCCAGCAGTTCGAACCCGGGGGACCCAGGAGATACGCAGTATTTT.

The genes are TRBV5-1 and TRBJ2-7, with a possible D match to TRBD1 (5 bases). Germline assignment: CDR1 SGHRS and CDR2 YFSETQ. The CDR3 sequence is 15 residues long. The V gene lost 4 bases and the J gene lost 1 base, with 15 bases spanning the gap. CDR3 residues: CASSGRASASYEQYF. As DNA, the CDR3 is TGCGCCAGCAGCGGCAGGGCATCTGCATCCTACGAGCAGTACTTC.

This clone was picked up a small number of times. The CDR3 nucleotides read TGTGCCAGCTCACTAAATGGCGGGGGCGCGAACACCGGGGAGCTGTTTTTT. Translation: CASSLNGGGANTGELFF. The gene calls are TRBV18 and TRBJ2-2; D is perhaps TRBD2 (7 bases). Germline CDR1 KGHSH, CDR2 LQKENI. The CDR3 totals 17 residues. Trimming shortened V by 4 bases and J by 0 bases, and 15 bases separated the two germline ends.

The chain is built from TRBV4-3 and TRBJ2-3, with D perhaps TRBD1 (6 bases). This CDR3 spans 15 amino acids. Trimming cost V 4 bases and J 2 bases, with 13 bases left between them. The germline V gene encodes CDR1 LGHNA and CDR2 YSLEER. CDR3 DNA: TGCGCCAGCAGCCCCGAGGGGGTGCCCACAGATACGCAGTATTTT. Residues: CASSPEGVPTDTQYF.

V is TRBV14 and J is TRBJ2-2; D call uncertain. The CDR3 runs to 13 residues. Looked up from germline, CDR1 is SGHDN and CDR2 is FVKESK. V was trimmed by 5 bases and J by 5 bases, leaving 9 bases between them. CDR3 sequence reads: CASSSLGTGELFF. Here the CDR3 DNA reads TGTGCCAGCAGCTCCCTCGGGACCGGGGAGCTGTTTTTT.

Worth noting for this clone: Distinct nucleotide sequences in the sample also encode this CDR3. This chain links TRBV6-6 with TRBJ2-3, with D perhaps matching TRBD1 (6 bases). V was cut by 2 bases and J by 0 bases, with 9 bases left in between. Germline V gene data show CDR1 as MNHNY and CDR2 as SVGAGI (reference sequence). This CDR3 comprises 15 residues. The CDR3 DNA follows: TGTGCCAGCAGTTACGGGCAGGGGAGCACAGATACGCAGTATTTT. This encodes CASSYGQGSTDTQYF.

For the CDR3, the DNA is TGTGCCAGCGGGATGGGGCTAGAGAACAATGAGCAGTTCTTC. It is translated as CASGMGLENNEQFF. J is TRBJ2-1 and V is TRBV4-2; the D gene is possibly TRBD1 (5 bases). V lost 8 bases and J lost 5, with 16 bases in between. CDR1 is LGHNA and CDR2 is YNFKEQ in the germline V gene. CDR3 length: 14 residues.

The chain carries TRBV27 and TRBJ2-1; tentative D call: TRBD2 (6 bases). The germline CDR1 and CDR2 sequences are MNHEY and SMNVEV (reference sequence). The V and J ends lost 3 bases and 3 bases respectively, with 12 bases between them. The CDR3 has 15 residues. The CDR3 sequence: CASSLEGSFYNEQFF. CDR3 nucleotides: TGTGCCAGCAGTTTGGAGGGGTCTTTCTACAATGAGCAGTTCTTC.

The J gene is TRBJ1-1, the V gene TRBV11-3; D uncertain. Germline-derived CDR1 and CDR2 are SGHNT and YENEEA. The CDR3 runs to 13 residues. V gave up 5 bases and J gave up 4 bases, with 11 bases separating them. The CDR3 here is CASSTSIGTEAFF. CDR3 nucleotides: TGTGCCAGCAGCACAAGTATTGGCACTGAAGCTTTCTTT.

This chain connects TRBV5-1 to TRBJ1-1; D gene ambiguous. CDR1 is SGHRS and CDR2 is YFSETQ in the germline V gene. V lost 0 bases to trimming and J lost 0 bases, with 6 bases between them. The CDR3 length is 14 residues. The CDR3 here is CASSLVQMNTEAFF. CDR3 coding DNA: TGCGCCAGCAGCTTGGTGCAGATGAACACTGAAGCTTTCTTT.

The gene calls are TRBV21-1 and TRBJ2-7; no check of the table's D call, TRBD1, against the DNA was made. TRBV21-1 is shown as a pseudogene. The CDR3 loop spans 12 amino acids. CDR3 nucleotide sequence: TGTGCCAACCGACAGGGGCCCTACGAGCAGTACTTC. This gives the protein CANRQGPYEQYF.

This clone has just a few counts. CDR3 sequence (DNA): TGTGCCAGCAGCCCGACAGGGGACTACGAGCAGTACTTC. Residues: CASSPTGDYEQYF. The chain combines TRBV28 with TRBJ2-7; 8 positions agree with TRBD1. The CDR3 length is 13 residues. Unmatched junction bases numbered 4, after V lost 6 bases and J lost 3 bases. The germline V gene has CDR1 MDHEN and CDR2 SYDVKM.

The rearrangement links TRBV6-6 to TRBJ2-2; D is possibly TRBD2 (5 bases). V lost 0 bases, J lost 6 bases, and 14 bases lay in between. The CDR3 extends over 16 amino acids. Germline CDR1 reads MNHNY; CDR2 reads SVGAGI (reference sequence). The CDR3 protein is CASSYSADSGAGELFF. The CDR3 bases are TGTGCCAGCAGTTACTCTGCGGACTCGGGCGCCGGGGAGCTGTTTTTT.

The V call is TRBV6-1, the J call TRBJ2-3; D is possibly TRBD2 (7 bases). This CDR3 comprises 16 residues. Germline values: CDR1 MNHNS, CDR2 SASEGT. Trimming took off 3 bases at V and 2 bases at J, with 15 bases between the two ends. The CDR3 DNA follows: TGTGCCAGCAGTGACCGGGCGGGGGCCCTCACAGATACGCAGTATTTT. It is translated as CASSDRAGALTDTQYF.

As DNA, the CDR3 is TGTGCCAGCAGCTTAAGGGTTGCGGGGAAAGGGGAAAAACTGTTTTTT. Amino acids: CASSLRVAGKGEKLFF. The genes are TRBV7-9 and TRBJ1-4; D uncertain. V shed 2 bases and J shed 8 bases, with 18 bases lying between them. The length of the CDR3 is 16 residues. Per germline, CDR1 SEHNR and CDR2 FQNEAQ (reference sequence). Full variable domain (rest looked up from reference TRBV7-9 and TRBJ1-4): DTGVSQNPRHKITKRGQNVTFRCDPISEHNRLYWYRQTLGQGPEFLTYFQNEAQLEKSRLLSDRFSAERPKGSFSTLEIQRTEQGDSAMYLCASSLRVAGKGEKLFFGSGTQLSVL.

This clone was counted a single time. The CDR3 spells CAEAGLYSGNTIYF. In DNA, the CDR3 is TGCGCGGAGGCGGGACTTTACTCTGGAAACACCATATATTTT. The rearrangement links TRBV5-1 to TRBJ1-3; the D gene is possibly TRBD1 (5 bases). CDR1 is SGHRS, CDR2 YFSETQ, per germline. The length of the CDR3 is 14 residues.

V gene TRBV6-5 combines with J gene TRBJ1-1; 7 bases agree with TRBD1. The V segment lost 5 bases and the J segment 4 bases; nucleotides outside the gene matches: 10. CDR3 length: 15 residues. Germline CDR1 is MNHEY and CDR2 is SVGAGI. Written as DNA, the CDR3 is TGTGCCAGCAGTAAGGGGGACAGAGGGGGCACTGAAGCTTTCTTT. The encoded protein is CASSKGDRGGTEAFF.

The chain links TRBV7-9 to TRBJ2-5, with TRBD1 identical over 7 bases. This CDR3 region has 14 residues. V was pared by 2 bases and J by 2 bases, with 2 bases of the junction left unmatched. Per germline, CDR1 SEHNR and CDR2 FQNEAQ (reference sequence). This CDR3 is CASSLSGGQETQYF. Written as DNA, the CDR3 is TGTGCCAGCAGCTTATCAGGGGGTCAAGAGACCCAGTACTTC. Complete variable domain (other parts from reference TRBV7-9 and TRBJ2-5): DTGVSQNPRHKITKRGQNVTFRCDPISEHNRLYWYRQTLGQGPEFLTYFQNEAQLEKSRLLSDRFSAERPKGSFSTLEIQRTEQGDSAMYLCASSLSGGQETQYFGPGTRLLVL.

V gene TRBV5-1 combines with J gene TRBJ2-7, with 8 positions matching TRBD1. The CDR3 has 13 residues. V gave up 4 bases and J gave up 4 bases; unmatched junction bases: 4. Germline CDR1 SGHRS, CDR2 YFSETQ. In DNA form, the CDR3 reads TGCGCCAGCAGCGGGACAGGCGGGTACGAGCAGTACTTC. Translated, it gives CASSGTGGYEQYF.

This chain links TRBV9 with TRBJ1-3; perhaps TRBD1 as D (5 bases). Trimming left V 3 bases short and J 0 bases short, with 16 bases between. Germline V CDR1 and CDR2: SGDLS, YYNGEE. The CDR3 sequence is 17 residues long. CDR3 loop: CASSDGGVFSSGNTIYF. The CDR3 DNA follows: TGTGCCAGCAGCGACGGGGGGGTTTTCAGCTCTGGAAACACCATATATTTT.

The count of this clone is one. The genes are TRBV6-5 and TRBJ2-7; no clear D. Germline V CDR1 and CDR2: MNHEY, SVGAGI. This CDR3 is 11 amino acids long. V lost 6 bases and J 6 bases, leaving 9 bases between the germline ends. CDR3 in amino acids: CASRNGREQYF. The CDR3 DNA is TGTGCCAGCAGGAATGGGCGCGAGCAGTACTTC.

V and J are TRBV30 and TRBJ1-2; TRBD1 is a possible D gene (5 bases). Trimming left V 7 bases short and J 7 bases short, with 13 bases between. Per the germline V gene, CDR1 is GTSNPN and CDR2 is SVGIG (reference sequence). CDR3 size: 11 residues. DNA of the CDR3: TGTGCCTCCGGGGGTCCAACTGGCTACACCTTC. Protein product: CASGGPTGYTF.

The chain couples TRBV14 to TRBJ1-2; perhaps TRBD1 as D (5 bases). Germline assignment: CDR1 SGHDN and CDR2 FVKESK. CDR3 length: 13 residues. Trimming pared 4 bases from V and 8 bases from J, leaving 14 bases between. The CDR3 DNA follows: TGTGCCAGCAGCCTACAAAGGAAGGGGGGCTACACCTTC. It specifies CASSLQRKGGYTF.

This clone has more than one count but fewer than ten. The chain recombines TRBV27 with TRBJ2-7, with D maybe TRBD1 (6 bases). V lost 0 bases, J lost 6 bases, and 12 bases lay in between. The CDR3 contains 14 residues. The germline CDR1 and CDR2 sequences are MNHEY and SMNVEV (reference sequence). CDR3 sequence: CASSLSQGWGEQYF. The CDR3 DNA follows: TGTGCCAGCAGTTTATCACAGGGATGGGGCGAGCAGTACTTC.

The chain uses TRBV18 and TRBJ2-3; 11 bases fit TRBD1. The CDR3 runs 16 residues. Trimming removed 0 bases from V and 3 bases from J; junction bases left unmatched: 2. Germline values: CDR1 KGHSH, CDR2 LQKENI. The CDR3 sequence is CASSPPGTGGTDTQYF. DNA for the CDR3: TGTGCCAGCTCACCACCTGGGACAGGGGGAACAGATACGCAGTATTTT.

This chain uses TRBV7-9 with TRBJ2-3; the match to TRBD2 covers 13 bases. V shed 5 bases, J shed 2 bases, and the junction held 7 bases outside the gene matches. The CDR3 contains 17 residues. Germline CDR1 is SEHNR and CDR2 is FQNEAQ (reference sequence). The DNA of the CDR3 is TGTGCCAGCAGCCCGAGGACTAGCGGGGGCCTCACAGATACGCAGTATTTT. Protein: CASSPRTSGGLTDTQYF.

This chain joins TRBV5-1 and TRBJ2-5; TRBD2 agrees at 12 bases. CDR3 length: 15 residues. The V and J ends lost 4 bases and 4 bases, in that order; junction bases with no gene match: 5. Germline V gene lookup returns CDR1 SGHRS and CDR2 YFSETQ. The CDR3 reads CASSASGGGGETQYF. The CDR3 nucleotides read TGCGCCAGCAGCGCTAGCGGGGGGGGCGGAGAGACCCAGTACTTC.